This T cell receptor beta chain was recorded in a study of blood T cell repertoires in COVID-19. Study summary: The United States, Italy and Spain supplied acute and convalescent COVID-19 samples. PBMCs, B-cell-depleted T cells, or T cells were the source of the cDNA or gDNA that made up the material.

The CDR3 sequence is 12 residues long. CDR1 and CDR2 (germline): LGHDT, YNNKEL (reference sequence). V was shortened by 4 bases and J by 4 bases, with 6 bases between the two germline ends. Profiled with immunoSEQ multiplex PCR; TCRdb holds only in-frame clones, not every one. The data show hundreds of thousands of clones, roughly nine tenths seen once. Patients from Seattle were sampled longitudinally, starting during active infection. The sample taken for sequencing was peripheral blood. This receptor was identified in a man between 18 and 35 years old with COVID-19, enrolled during active disease. The chain couples TRBV3-1 (or the pseudogene TRBV3-2) to TRBJ2-3; D remains unclear. The CDR3 coding sequence is TGTGCCAGCAGCCTAGCCCCAGATACGCAGTATTTT. Amino acid sequence: CASSLAPDTQYF.